What follows describes a single TCR beta chain. Its antigen remains unidentified. Data came from immunoSEQ multiplex PCR; TCRdb stores just in-frame clones and leaves some out. This table has about 130,000 clones, about four fifths appearing once. This sample was taken from a study of radiation and T cells in renal cell carcinoma. Study-level findings and limits: No pretreatment tumor biopsies were available for baseline clonotypes.

Trimming shortened V by 6 bases and J by 2 bases, and 13 bases separated the two germline ends. The CDR3 spans 14 residues. Germline CDR1 reads MNHNS; CDR2 reads SASEGT. The time point was: baseline pretreatment blood. As for treatment: 15 Gy SBRT to primary tumor, nephrectomy 4 weeks later. This sample comprised blood, obtained from a patient whose treatment included radiotherapy and nephrectomy. This rearrangement joins TRBV6-1 to TRBJ1-1; no clear D. The TCR sequence derives from a woman aged 55-69 years with renal cell carcinoma. The CDR3 is CASSTGPANTEAFF. The CDR3, as DNA: TGTGCCAGCAGCACCGGTCCGGCCAACACTGAAGCTTTCTTT.